The rows below give T cell receptor beta chains drawn from one sample of a study of cytomegalovirus exposure and HLA in healthy donors. Sequencing used immunoSEQ multiplex PCR; TCRdb keeps in-frame clones, though not all of them. The sample has about 120,000 clones; 85% are singletons. The sequenced material came from PBMCs. These receptors were taken from a woman in her twenties or thirties in good health and CMV-seronegative. Both conserved end residues are part of each CDR3. A D gene is named only where the DNA matches it firmly. Only part of the rows carry a size: once, few, many, or a class if the clone is expanded.

>TRBJ1-6|TRBD1|TRBV5-8|.
TGTGCCAGTGTGGCACAGGGGATTTTGAATTCACCCCTCCACTTT
CASVAQGILNSPLHF
>TRBJ2-5|TRBD2|TRBV7-8|few
TGTGCCAGCAGCCCCCAGGGTAGCGGGGTTATTACGGAGACCCAGTACTTC
CASSPQGSGVITETQYF
>TRBJ1-1|TRBD1|TRBV6-5|.
TGTGCCAGCAGTTATACAGGGGTATTGAACACTGAAGCTTTCTTT
CASSYTGVLNTEAFF
>TRBJ2-3|.|TRBV19|.
TGTGCCAGTAGTATTTGGGGGCGGGGGACGGATACGCAGTATTTT
CASSIWGRGTDTQYF
>TRBJ2-1|TRBD1|TRBV6-1|.
TGTGCCAGCAGAGAGACAGGGTCATCCTACAATGAGCAGTTCTTC
CASRETGSSYNEQFF
>TRBJ2-7|.|TRBV5-1|.
TGCGCCAGCACCCGGGGGTTTAGCGGACCTTCCTACGAGCAGTACTTC
CASTRGFSGPSYEQYF
>TRBJ2-7|.|TRBV6-1|.
TGTGCCAGCAGTGAATCGGGGATTTACGAGCAGTACTTC
CASSESGIYEQYF
>TRBJ1-6|.|TRBV6-4|.
TGTGCCAGCAGTGAGCGAGTCGATAATTCACCCCTCCACTTT
CASSERVDNSPLHF
>TRBJ1-3|.|TRBV9|.
TGTGCCAGCAGCCTACAGGATAGCTCTGGAAACACCATATATTTT
CASSLQDSSGNTIYF
>TRBJ1-2|.|TRBV6-6|.
TGTGCCAGCAGTTACGGTGCCGGGACAACCTTAACAGGCTACACCTTC
CASSYGAGTTLTGYTF
>TRBJ2-6|TRBD1|TRBV30|.
TGTGCCTGGATTCCGGGACAGTCCGGCGTCCTGACTTTC
CAWIPGQSGVLTF
>TRBJ2-7|TRBD2|TRBV30|.
TGTGCCTGGAGTCGACTAGCGGGGGGGCCGCAGTACTTC
CAWSRLAGGPQYF
>TRBJ1-1|TRBD1|TRBV5-1|.
TGCGCCAGCACCGTGACAGGGATGAACACTGAAGCTTTCTTT
CASTVTGMNTEAFF
>TRBJ2-2|.|TRBV7-3|.
TGTGCCAGCAGCTCAACGGAGAGGGAGCTGTTTTTT
CASSSTERELFF
>TRBJ2-2|TRBD1|TRBV11-1|.
TGTGCCAGCAGCTTTACCAGGACAGGCGCGAACACCGGGGAGCTGTTTTTT
CASSFTRTGANTGELFF
>TRBJ1-2|.|TRBV18|.
TGTGCCAGCTCACCACGGTCGGCGGATGGCTACACCTTC
CASSPRSADGYTF
>TRBJ2-5|.|TRBV6-1|.
TGTGCCAGCAGTGTCCCAGGGGGGCTAGGTTTTCAAGAGACCCAGTACTTC
CASSVPGGLGFQETQYF
>TRBJ2-3|.|TRBV25-1|.
TGTGCCAGCAGGCCTAAACCCAATGAAGACGGCCAGCTTAGGGGGCAGTATTTT
CASRPKPNEDGQLRGQYF
>TRBJ2-1|.|TRBV10-3|.
TGTGCCATCAGTGAGTGGCCCAGCAATGAGCAGTTCTTC
CAISEWPSNEQFF
>TRBJ2-5|TRBD1|TRBV7-7|.
TGTGCCAGCAGCTTCCTACCGGGACAGAGATTCTCAGAGACCCAGTACTTC
CASSFLPGQRFSETQYF
>TRBJ1-2|.|TRBV5-6|.
TGTGCCAGCAGCTTCGACTCCGCCCCAAGGACTAACTATGGCTACACCTTC
CASSFDSAPRTNYGYTF
>TRBJ2-5|.|TRBV21-1|.
TGTGCCAGCAGCAAAGCGGGGGGGCCTGAGACCCAGTACTTC
CASSKAGGPETQYF
>TRBJ1-2|.|TRBV5-5|.
TGTGCCAGCAGCGAGGCACAGGGTCGATATGGCTACACCTTC
CASSEAQGRYGYTF
>TRBJ2-7|TRBD1|TRBV4-1|many
TGCGCCAGCAGCCAAGATGATCGGACAGGGGCCTACGAGCAGTACTTC
CASSQDDRTGAYEQYF
>TRBJ1-1|.|TRBV18|.
TGTGCCAGCTCACCCCCCCTAGACTCCCCAATAGTGAACACTGAAGCTTTCTTT
CASSPPLDSPIVNTEAFF
>TRBJ2-7|.|TRBV7-9|.
TGTGCCAGCAGCTTCCCCGGAGAGGGCGGTTACGAGCAGTACTTC
CASSFPGEGGYEQYF
>TRBJ1-4|.|TRBV9|.
TGTGCCAGCAGCGTCTCAGGTAGTCTTAATGAAAAACTGTTTTTT
CASSVSGSLNEKLFF
>TRBJ1-2|.|TRBV7-2|.
TGTGCCAGCAGCTTAGAGGTGCGGATCTATGGCTACACCTTC
CASSLEVRIYGYTF
>TRBJ1-3|.|TRBV5-5|.
TGTGCCAGCAGCCTCGGGCCCCTAGCCTCTGGAAACACCATATATTTT
CASSLGPLASGNTIYF
>TRBJ1-2|TRBD1|TRBV6-5|.
TGTGCCAGCAGTTACTCCTTACAGGGGATGGGTGGCTACACCTTC
CASSYSLQGMGGYTF
>TRBJ1-6|TRBD1|TRBV7-8|.
TGTGCCAGCAGCTATCCCACAGGGGGGGATTCACCCCTCCACTTT
CASSYPTGGDSPLHF
>TRBJ2-1|.|TRBV7-2|.
TGTGCCAGCACCTTCGCTCGGGTCAGGGGCGATGAGCAGTTCTTC
CASTFARVRGDEQFF
>TRBJ1-3|TRBD1|TRBV27|.
TGTGCCAGCAGGGGGGACAGGGGACCTGGAAACACCATATATTTT
CASRGDRGPGNTIYF
>TRBJ1-5|.|TRBV2|.
TGTGCCAGCTCGGGGGGGCTTTGGCAGCCCCAGCATTTT
CASSGGLWQPQHF
>TRBJ2-1|TRBD1|TRBV7-8|.
TGTGCCAGCAGCCTCCCGGGACAGGGATTCTCCTACAATGAGCAGTTCTTC
CASSLPGQGFSYNEQFF
>TRBJ2-3|TRBD1|TRBV5-4|.
TGTGCCAGCAGCTTGGTTAGGGGGCAGGATACGCAGTATTTT
CASSLVRGQDTQYF
>TRBJ2-7|TRBD2|TRBV7-2|.
TGTGCCAGCAGTTTAAGCGGGGGCTTCGGGGAGCAGTACTTC
CASSLSGGFGEQYF
>TRBJ2-7|TRBD1|TRBV7-9|.
TGTGCCAGCAGTCGGGGACAGGGATTCCACGAGCAGTACTTC
CASSRGQGFHEQYF
>TRBJ2-7|.|TRBV10-2|.
TGCGCCAGCAGTGAGTCGGGCAGCCTCACCTACGAGCAGTACTTC
CASSESGSLTYEQYF
>TRBJ2-2|.|TRBV7-2|.
TGTGCCAGCAGCCTAAGACAGCTCACGAACACCGGGGAGCTGTTTTTT
CASSLRQLTNTGELFF
>TRBJ2-7|.|TRBV28|.
TGTGCCAGCAGCTTAGGGGGGGCGGCCGGCGAGCAGTACTTC
CASSLGGAAGEQYF